The entry that follows covers one T cell receptor beta chain sequence. Trimming removed 0 bases at V and 5 bases at J, with 8 bases between. This CDR3 has 13 amino acids. Germline CDR1 MNHEY, CDR2 SVGEGT. Source study methods: From reference gene primer amplification, estimates of nucleated cell counts were derived. Profiled with immunoSEQ multiplex PCR; TCRdb holds only in-frame clones, not every one. The DNA was the basis for D and trimming; V, J and clone size are from that table. The sample consists of 55,000 to 80,000 clones, about 70% of them appearing once. The data originate from a study of blood T cell repertoires in COVID-19. Study-wide background: PBMCs, B-cell-depleted T cells, or T cells provided the cDNA or gDNA that made up the material.

The genes are TRBV6-2 or TRBV6-3 and TRBJ2-7, with D perhaps matching TRBD2 (5 bases). The sequenced material came from peripheral blood. This receptor was obtained from a human donor in a cohort sampled during active COVID-19. CDR3 protein: CASSYSDFNEQYF. The CDR3 nucleotides are TGTGCCAGCAGTTACTCGGACTTTAACGAGCAGTACTTC.